The clone carrying this T cell receptor beta chain was detected many times. The germline V gene has CDR1 KGHSH and CDR2 LQKENI. The CDR3 has 15 amino acids. V gave up 3 bases and J gave up 1 base; unmatched junction bases: 2. The data belong to a study of T cells in Graves' hyperthyroidism and ophthalmopathy. The CDR3 regions of TCR beta were amplified from RNA transcripts. The TCR CDR3 first-round RT-PCR relied on the HTBI primer set. TCRdb reprocessed the multiplex PCR reads via MiXCR and lists one record per CDR3 protein. Among a few hundred thousand distinct CDR3 sequences, around 16% were seen once, and the ten largest hold approximately 3.5%.

This chain connects TRBV18 to TRBJ1-4, with 7 bases identical to TRBD1. This clonotype was sampled from a middle-aged woman with Graves' ophthalmopathy. The sample comprised blood. The CDR3 loop reads CASSPRQGTNEKLFF. Here the CDR3 DNA reads TGTGCCAGCTCACCCAGACAGGGAACTAATGAAAAACTGTTTTTT.